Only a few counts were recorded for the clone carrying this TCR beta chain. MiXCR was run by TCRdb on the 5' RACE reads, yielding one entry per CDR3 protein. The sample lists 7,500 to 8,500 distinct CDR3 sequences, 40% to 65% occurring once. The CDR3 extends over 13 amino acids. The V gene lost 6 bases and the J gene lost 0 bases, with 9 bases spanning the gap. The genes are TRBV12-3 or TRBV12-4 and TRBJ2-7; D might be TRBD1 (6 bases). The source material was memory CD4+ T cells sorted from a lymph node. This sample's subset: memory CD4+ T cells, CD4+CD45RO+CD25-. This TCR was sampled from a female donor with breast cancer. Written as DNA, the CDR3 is TGTGCCAGCAGCCGGGACACCTCCTACGAGCAGTACTTC. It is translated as CASSRDTSYEQYF.